The clone carrying this T cell receptor beta chain was observed a handful of times. Antigen: not known. Only in-frame clones appear in the TCRdb table, and some are missing; sequencing was by immunoSEQ multiplex PCR. The sample contains approximately 69,000 clones, roughly 83% of which appear only once. These data belong to a study of OX40 agonist ivuxolimab in advanced cancers. Study context: Those treated in dose escalation had hepatocellular carcinoma, melanoma, renal cell cancer or head and neck cancer. Whole-study findings and limits: Expanded peripheral T cell antigen specificity was not determined. The mean number of expanded clones was higher in CD8+ T cells than in CD4+.

Germline V gene data show CDR1 as SNHLY and CDR2 as FYNNEI. There are 10 residues in the CDR3. V was trimmed by 8 bases and J by 11 bases, leaving 12 bases between them. This specimen was CD4+ or CD8+ T cells sorted from blood, taken in a trial of the OX40 agonist ivuxolimab. The receptor's source is an adult with an advanced solid tumor such as melanoma, head and neck, liver or kidney cancer. The chain recombines TRBV2 with TRBJ1-1; no firm D call. The CDR3 loop reads CASYLPPAFF. In DNA form, the CDR3 reads TGTGCCAGCTACCTTCCGCCGGCTTTCTTT.